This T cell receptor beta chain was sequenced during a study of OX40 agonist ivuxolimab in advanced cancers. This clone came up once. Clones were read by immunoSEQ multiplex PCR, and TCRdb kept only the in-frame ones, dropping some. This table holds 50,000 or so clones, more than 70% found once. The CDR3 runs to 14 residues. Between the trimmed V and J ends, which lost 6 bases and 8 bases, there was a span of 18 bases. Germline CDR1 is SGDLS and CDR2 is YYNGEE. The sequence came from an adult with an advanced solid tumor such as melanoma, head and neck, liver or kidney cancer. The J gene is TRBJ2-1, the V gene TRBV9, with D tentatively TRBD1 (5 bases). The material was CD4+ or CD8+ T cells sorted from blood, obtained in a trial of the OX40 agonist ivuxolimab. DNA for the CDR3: TGTGCCAGCACCCTAGGGGATTCCGCCCATGAGCAGTTCTTC. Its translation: CASTLGDSAHEQFF.